A single sample gave rise to the 15 T cell receptor beta chains below, sequenced in a study of cytomegalovirus exposure and HLA in healthy donors. 13 Jbeta primers and 60 Vbeta primers were used for the PCR. TCRdb's copy holds only in-frame clones and misses some; the assay was immunoSEQ multiplex PCR. The sample yields about 110,000 clones, approximately 80% seen once. The specimen sequenced was PBMCs. All receptors derive from a man aged 45-65 years in good health and CMV-seronegative.

In DNA form, the CDR3 reads TGTGCCAGCAGCTTGGCCGGGACAGAGGATGAAAAACTGTTTTTT. This encodes CASSLAGTEDEKLFF. The chain carries TRBV5-4 and TRBJ1-4; the match to TRBD1 covers 7 bases. Germline lookup yields CDR1 SGHNT and CDR2 YYREEE (reference sequence). Trimming cost V 0 bases and J 6 bases; bases outside gene matches: 5. The CDR3 contains 15 residues.

This clone was recorded once. This sequence joins TRBV27 and TRBJ1-2, with 9 bases that match TRBD1. This CDR3 contains 14 residues. The germline V gene has CDR1 MNHEY and CDR2 SMNVEV (reference sequence). The V and J ends lost 6 bases and 7 bases, in that order; junction bases with no gene match: 9. The DNA for the CDR3 is TGTGCCAGCAGCCGCCTACAGGGGGCGGCTGGCTACACCTTC. Its protein is CASSRLQGAAGYTF.

Turning to this clone: Other DNA sequences in the sample encode the same CDR3. This chain joins TRBV18 and TRBJ2-7, with 8 bases matching TRBD1. The trim removed 6 bases at V and 4 bases at J, leaving 5 bases unmatched. CDR3 length: 13 residues. Germline assignment: CDR1 KGHSH and CDR2 LQKENI. The CDR3: CASSLQGAYEQYV. As DNA, the CDR3 is TGTGCCAGCTCGCTTCAGGGGGCGTACGAGCAGTACGTC.

The gene calls are TRBV19 and TRBJ2-7, with 10 bases identical to TRBD1. The trim removed 7 bases at V and 1 base at J, leaving 4 bases unmatched. Looked up from germline, CDR1 is LNHDA and CDR2 is SQIVND (reference sequence). This CDR3 has 14 residues. This CDR3 is CASNPGQGSYEQYF. Written as DNA, the CDR3 is TGTGCCAGTAATCCGGGACAGGGGTCCTACGAGCAGTACTTC.

This sequence joins TRBV7-6 and TRBJ2-7; D might be TRBD2 (5 bases). Germline CDR1 and CDR2: SGHVS and FNYEAQ. Trimming took 5 bases from V and 9 from J, leaving 23 bases between them. This CDR3 has 15 amino acids. In nucleotides, the CDR3 is TGTGCCAGCAGCCCTACCACCCATGGGGTTGAGGGGCAGTACTTC. It is translated as CASSPTTHGVEGQYF.

The gene calls are TRBV6-5 and TRBJ1-5, with TRBD1 as a possible D gene (6 bases). V was cut by 6 bases and J by 7 bases, with 16 bases left in between. The CDR3 covers 14 residues. Germline V gene data show CDR1 as MNHEY and CDR2 as SVGAGI. CDR3 coding DNA: TGTGCCAGCAGCTCTCGTGGACAGTTACAGCCCCAGCATTTT. Translation: CASSSRGQLQPQHF.

The rearrangement uses TRBV6-5 and TRBJ1-5; D gene uncertain. There are 12 residues in the CDR3. Germline V gene data show CDR1 as MNHEY and CDR2 as SVGAGI. The germline V and J ends were trimmed by 5 bases and 4 bases, with 6 bases remaining between them. The CDR3 DNA follows: TGTGCCAGCAGTCGAGCTAATCAGCCCCAGCATTTT. Translation: CASSRANQPQHF.

This clone was observed a handful of times. This chain links TRBV5-1 with TRBJ1-5; D is perhaps TRBD1 (6 bases). CDR1 is SGHRS, CDR2 YFSETQ, per germline. The CDR3 is 13 residues long. Trimming left V 4 bases short and J 7 bases short, with 12 bases between. This CDR3 reads CASSADSRQPQHF. The CDR3 coding sequence is TGCGCCAGCAGCGCGGACAGTAGGCAGCCCCAGCATTTT.

The chain couples TRBV6-6 to TRBJ1-5; 7 bases line up with TRBD1. Germline CDR1 reads MNHNY; CDR2 reads SVGAGI (reference sequence). The V segment lost 2 bases and the J segment 7 bases; nucleotides outside the gene matches: 2. This CDR3 region has 13 residues. As DNA, the CDR3 is TGTGCCAGCAGTTACGACAGGGACCAGCCCCAGCATTTT. Protein: CASSYDRDQPQHF.

V is TRBV10-3 and J is TRBJ2-1; D possibly corresponds to TRBD1 (6 bases). The CDR3 contains 13 residues. Germline CDR1 and CDR2: ENHRY and SYGVKD. Trimming stripped 3 bases from V and 9 bases from J, with 12 bases between. CDR3 coding DNA: TGTGCCATCAGTGACCGCCCAGGGGTTGAGCAGTTCTTC. It translates to CAISDRPGVEQFF.

The chain combines TRBV13 with TRBJ1-2; 8 bases agree with TRBD1. Per the germline V gene, CDR1 is PRHDT and CDR2 is FYEKMQ (reference sequence). There are 16 residues in the CDR3. Trimming cost V 3 bases and J 2 bases; bases outside gene matches: 8. The CDR3 coding sequence is TGTGCCAGCAGCTTTGGAACAGGGGGGAAAAACTATGGCTACACCTTC. Translation: CASSFGTGGKNYGYTF.

CDR3 DNA sequence: TGTGCCAGCAGTCGTCTCTTAGGGGTAAGAGGTGGGAACACTGAAGCTTTCTTT. This codes for CASSRLLGVRGGNTEAFF. This chain uses TRBV27 with TRBJ1-1; maybe TRBD1 (5 bases). V was cut by 5 bases and J by 1 base, with 23 bases left in between. CDR3 size: 18 residues. CDR1 is MNHEY, CDR2 SMNVEV, per germline (reference sequence).

The rearrangement links TRBV5-4 to TRBJ2-2, with D possibly matching TRBD2 (5 bases). The CDR3 sequence is 16 residues long. Germline V gene sequence: CDR1 SGHNT, CDR2 YYREEE (reference sequence). Trimming cost V 3 bases and J 0 bases, with 12 bases left between them. CDR3 region: CASSSGFSSNTGELFF. DNA for the CDR3: TGTGCCAGCAGCTCGGGGTTTAGCTCGAACACCGGGGAGCTGTTTTTT.

The chain employs TRBV5-1 and TRBJ2-7, with D possibly matching TRBD1 (6 bases). The germline V gene encodes CDR1 SGHRS and CDR2 YFSETQ. V shed 3 bases and J shed 3 bases, with 10 bases lying between them. The CDR3 spans 13 residues. The CDR3 bases are TGCGCCAGCAGCTCTGGGACAAACTACGAGCAGTACTTC. Protein product: CASSSGTNYEQYF.

This clone was seen a single time. The V call is TRBV11-2, the J call TRBJ1-5; D may be TRBD1 (5 bases). CDR3 length: 14 amino acids. The germline gives CDR1 SGHAT, CDR2 FQNNGV. V gave up 4 bases and J gave up 6 bases, with 13 bases separating them. CDR3 bases: TGTGCCAGCAGCTATTCAGGGTCGGGTCAGCCCCAGCATTTT. Translating gives CASSYSGSGQPQHF.